This T cell receptor beta chain was sequenced during a study of blood T cell repertoires in COVID-19. The wider study: Samples taken during acute and convalescent COVID-19 were collected in the United States, Italy and Spain. T cells, B-cell-depleted T cells, or PBMCs supplied cDNA or gDNA.

The CDR3 loop spans 14 amino acids. Germline lookup yields CDR1 SGHAT and CDR2 FQNNGV. The trim removed 5 bases at V and 4 bases at J, leaving 4 bases unmatched. Original processing methods: From reference gene primer amplification, estimates of nucleated cell counts were derived. Data came from immunoSEQ multiplex PCR; TCRdb stores just in-frame clones and leaves some out. V, J and clone size reflect that table, while D and trimming were determined from the DNA. Among around 260,000 clones listed, about 88% were seen once. The sequencing input was peripheral blood. V usage is TRBV11-2 and J usage is TRBJ2-7; 11 nucleotides match TRBD1. The origin of this receptor is a man aged 25-45 years with active or convalescent COVID-19. CDR3 sequence reads: CASSIGQGAYEQYF. The CDR3 DNA follows: TGTGCCAGCAGCATAGGACAGGGGGCTTACGAGCAGTACTTC.